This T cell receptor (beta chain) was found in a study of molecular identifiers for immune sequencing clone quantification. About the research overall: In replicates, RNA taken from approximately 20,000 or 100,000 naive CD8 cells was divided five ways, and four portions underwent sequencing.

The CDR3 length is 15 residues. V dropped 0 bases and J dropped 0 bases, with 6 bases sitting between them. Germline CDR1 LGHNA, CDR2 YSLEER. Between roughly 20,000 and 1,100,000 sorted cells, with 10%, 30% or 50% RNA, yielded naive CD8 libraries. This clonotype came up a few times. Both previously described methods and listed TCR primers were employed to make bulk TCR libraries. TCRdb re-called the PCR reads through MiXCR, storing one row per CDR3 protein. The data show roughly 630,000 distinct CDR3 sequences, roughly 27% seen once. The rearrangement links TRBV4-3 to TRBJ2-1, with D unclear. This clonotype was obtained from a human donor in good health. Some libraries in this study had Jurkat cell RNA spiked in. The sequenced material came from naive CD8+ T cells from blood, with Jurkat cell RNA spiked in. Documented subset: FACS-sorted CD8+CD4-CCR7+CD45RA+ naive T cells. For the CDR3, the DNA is TGCGCCAGCAGCCAAGAGATATTCTCCTACAATGAGCAGTTCTTC. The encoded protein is CASSQEIFSYNEQFF.